This T cell receptor beta chain was found in a study of blood T cell repertoires in COVID-19. Study background: Sites across the United States, Italy and Spain contributed samples from acute and convalescent COVID-19. The analysed material was cDNA or gDNA that came from T cells, B-cell-depleted T cells, or PBMCs.

The CDR3 extends over 11 amino acids. Looked up from germline, CDR1 is SGHDN and CDR2 is FVKESK. V lost 6 bases and J lost 10, with 10 bases in between. In the authors' methods: Scientists estimated how many nucleated cells there were by amplifying reference gene primers. Only in-frame clones appear in the TCRdb table, and some are missing; sequencing was by immunoSEQ multiplex PCR. The D gene and trimming were derived from the DNA, and the V and J assignments and clone size from that table. The sample shows around 150,000 clones, 79% of them seen only once. This clone was detected only a few times. The source is a man aged 45-65 years with active or convalescent COVID-19. The specimen sequenced was peripheral blood. The chain is built from TRBV14 and TRBJ2-1, with D perhaps TRBD2 (6 bases). CDR3 residues: CASRFSGEQFF. CDR3 nucleotide sequence: TGTGCCAGCAGATTTAGCGGAGAGCAGTTCTTC.